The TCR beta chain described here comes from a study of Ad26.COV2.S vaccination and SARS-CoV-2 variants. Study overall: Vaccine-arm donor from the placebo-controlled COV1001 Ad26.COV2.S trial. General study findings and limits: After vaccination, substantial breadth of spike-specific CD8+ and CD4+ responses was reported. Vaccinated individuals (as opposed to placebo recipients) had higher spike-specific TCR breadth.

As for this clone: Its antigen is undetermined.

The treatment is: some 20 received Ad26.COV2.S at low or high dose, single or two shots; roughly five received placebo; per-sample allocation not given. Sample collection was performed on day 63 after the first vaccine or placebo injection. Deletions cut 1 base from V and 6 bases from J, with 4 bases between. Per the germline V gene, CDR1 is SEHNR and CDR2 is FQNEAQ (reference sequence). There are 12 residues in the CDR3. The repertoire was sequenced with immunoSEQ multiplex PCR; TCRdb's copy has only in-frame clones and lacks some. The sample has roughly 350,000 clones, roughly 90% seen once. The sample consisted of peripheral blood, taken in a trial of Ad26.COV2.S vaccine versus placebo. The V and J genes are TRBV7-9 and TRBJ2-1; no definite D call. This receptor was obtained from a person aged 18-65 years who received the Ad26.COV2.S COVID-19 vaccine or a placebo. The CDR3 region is CASSLDFNEQFF. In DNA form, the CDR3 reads TGTGCCAGCAGCTTAGACTTCAATGAGCAGTTCTTC.